Reported below is one TCR beta chain. These data come from a study of OX40 agonist ivuxolimab in advanced cancers. Study in general: Patients were dosed intravenously with ivuxolimab at 0.01 to 10 mg/kg every 2 weeks.

Produced via immunoSEQ multiplex PCR; TCRdb's table is partial and in-frame only. The table includes about 68,000 clones, about 84% detected once. Trimming pared 4 bases from V and 2 bases from J, leaving 15 bases between. The CDR3 is made up of 15 amino acids. Germline V gene sequence: CDR1 SGDLS, CDR2 YYNGEE. The receptor comes from an adult with an advanced solid tumor such as melanoma, head and neck, liver or kidney cancer. This chain joins TRBV9 and TRBJ2-5; no clear D gene. The sequencing used CD4+ or CD8+ T cells sorted from blood, collected in a trial of the OX40 agonist ivuxolimab. The chain's CDR3 is CASSRAFGVQETQYF. In DNA form, the CDR3 reads TGTGCCAGCAGCCGGGCGTTTGGGGTACAAGAGACCCAGTACTTC.